This is a list of T cell receptor beta chains from one sample in a study of OX40 agonist ivuxolimab in advanced cancers. The method was immunoSEQ multiplex PCR; TCRdb's version includes in-frame clones alone and lacks a portion of them. Here the sample spans around 46,000 clones, about 79% being singletons. The material sequenced was CD4+ or CD8+ T cells sorted from blood, taken in a trial of the OX40 agonist ivuxolimab. The receptors were sampled from an adult with an advanced solid tumor such as melanoma, head and neck, liver or kidney cancer. Both conserved end residues are part of each CDR3. Fields, in order: J gene, V gene, CDR3 length, clone size, D gene, CDR3 DNA, CDR3 protein. The D gene is left open where the match is weak. Some rows mark clone size as missing; the rest say once, few, many or name a class of expanded clone.

j_gene: TRBJ2-5; v_gene: TRBV5-6; len: 16; abundance: NA; d_gene: TRBD2; CDR3nt: TGTGCCAGCAGCTTGCTCAGCGGGGGGGCCTCAGAGACCCAGTACTTC; CDR3aa: CASSLLSGGASETQYF
j_gene: TRBJ1-1; v_gene: TRBV19; len: 12; abundance: NA; d_gene: NA; CDR3nt: TGTGCCAGTAGTATAGGTCGCGGAAAAGCCTTCTTT; CDR3aa: CASSIGRGKAFF
j_gene: TRBJ1-4; v_gene: TRBV30; len: 15; abundance: NA; d_gene: NA; CDR3nt: TGTGCCTGGACCCTCGCGGGGGCAACTAATGAAAAACTGTTTTTT; CDR3aa: CAWTLAGATNEKLFF
j_gene: TRBJ1-2; v_gene: TRBV29-1; len: 14; abundance: few; d_gene: NA; CDR3nt: TGCAGCGTCGATAGGGGGGGGCGCGGATATGGCTACACCTTC; CDR3aa: CSVDRGGRGYGYTF
j_gene: TRBJ2-7; v_gene: TRBV5-4; len: 16; abundance: NA; d_gene: TRBD1; CDR3nt: TGTGCCAGCAGCAGCGGAGGGGGACAGGCGACCTACGAGCAGTACTTC; CDR3aa: CASSSGGGQATYEQYF
j_gene: TRBJ1-4; v_gene: TRBV14; len: 14; abundance: NA; d_gene: NA; CDR3nt: TGTGCCAGCAGCCAAGTATCGACAGTCGGAAAACTGTTTTTT; CDR3aa: CASSQVSTVGKLFF
j_gene: TRBJ2-7; v_gene: TRBV14; len: 14; abundance: NA; d_gene: TRBD1; CDR3nt: TGTGCCAGCAGCCAAAGGCAGGGGGCTTACGAGCAGTACTTC; CDR3aa: CASSQRQGAYEQYF
j_gene: TRBJ2-5; v_gene: TRBV5-1; len: 16; abundance: NA; d_gene: TRBD2; CDR3nt: TGCGCCAGCAGCTTGGCCGCGGGGGGCCCTGGAGAGACCCAGTACTTC; CDR3aa: CASSLAAGGPGETQYF
j_gene: TRBJ2-5; v_gene: TRBV19; len: 15; abundance: NA; d_gene: TRBD1; CDR3nt: TGTGCCAGTAGTATTCGACAGGGGTCTAGAGAGACCCAGTACTTC; CDR3aa: CASSIRQGSRETQYF
j_gene: TRBJ2-5; v_gene: TRBV9; len: 14; abundance: NA; d_gene: NA; CDR3nt: TGTGCCAGCAGCTTCGGCCCGGACAAAGAGACCCAGTACTTC; CDR3aa: CASSFGPDKETQYF
j_gene: TRBJ1-6; v_gene: TRBV5-1; len: 17; abundance: NA; d_gene: TRBD1; CDR3nt: TGCGCCAGCAGCCCTGGCCGTGGACAGGGATTTAATTCACCCCTCCACTTT; CDR3aa: CASSPGRGQGFNSPLHF
j_gene: TRBJ2-7; v_gene: TRBV27; len: 14; abundance: NA; d_gene: NA; CDR3nt: TGTGCCAGCAGTTTAAGGAGCACTCTCTACGAGCAGTACTTC; CDR3aa: CASSLRSTLYEQYF
j_gene: TRBJ1-2; v_gene: TRBV5-1; len: 14; abundance: NA; d_gene: NA; CDR3nt: TGCGCCAGCAGCTTCGGGTTGCAGGGGCATGGCTACACCTTC; CDR3aa: CASSFGLQGHGYTF
j_gene: TRBJ2-7; v_gene: TRBV30; len: 11; abundance: NA; d_gene: NA; CDR3nt: TGTGCCTGGAGTGGGTTACACGAGCAGTACTTC; CDR3aa: CAWSGLHEQYF
j_gene: TRBJ1-2; v_gene: TRBV19; len: 15; abundance: NA; d_gene: TRBD1; CDR3nt: TGTGCCAGTAGTCCTGAGGGGGCGGGAAGCTATGGCTACACCTTC; CDR3aa: CASSPEGAGSYGYTF
j_gene: TRBJ2-5; v_gene: TRBV5-1; len: 16; abundance: NA; d_gene: TRBD2; CDR3nt: TGCGCCAGCAGCTCGATTCTAGCGGGGGCGCAAGAGACCCAGTACTTC; CDR3aa: CASSSILAGAQETQYF
j_gene: TRBJ1-3; v_gene: TRBV7-9; len: 16; abundance: few; d_gene: NA; CDR3nt: TGTGCCAGCAGCGACGGAGGCAGGGGCACTGGAAACACCATATATTTT; CDR3aa: CASSDGGRGTGNTIYF
j_gene: TRBJ2-2; v_gene: TRBV9; len: 14; abundance: NA; d_gene: NA; CDR3nt: TGTGCCAGCAGCGTTCATTTTAAGGGTCCTGAGCTGTTTTTT; CDR3aa: CASSVHFKGPELFF
j_gene: TRBJ1-5; v_gene: TRBV5-8; len: 15; abundance: NA; d_gene: NA; CDR3nt: TGTGCCAGCAGTCCAGGGACGGTTTATAATCAGCCCCAGCATTTT; CDR3aa: CASSPGTVYNQPQHF
j_gene: TRBJ2-2; v_gene: TRBV18; len: 15; abundance: NA; d_gene: TRBD1; CDR3nt: TGTGCCAGCTCACCTGAGACAGGGGGGACCGGGGAGCTGTTTTTT; CDR3aa: CASSPETGGTGELFF
j_gene: TRBJ2-1; v_gene: TRBV15; len: 15; abundance: NA; d_gene: TRBD2; CDR3nt: TGTGCCACCAGCAGGCCGGGACTAGCGCTGGATGAGCAGTTCTTC; CDR3aa: CATSRPGLALDEQFF
j_gene: TRBJ1-1; v_gene: TRBV7-2; len: 15; abundance: NA; d_gene: NA; CDR3nt: TGTGCCAGCAGCTTATCCGGGGGCCTGAACACTGAAGCTTTCTTT; CDR3aa: CASSLSGGLNTEAFF
j_gene: TRBJ1-1; v_gene: TRBV15; len: 18; abundance: NA; d_gene: TRBD1; CDR3nt: TGTGCCACCAGCAGGCCCAGGGGGGGCCAGGGGTATGGCACTGAAGCTTTCTTT; CDR3aa: CATSRPRGGQGYGTEAFF
j_gene: TRBJ1-6; v_gene: TRBV5-1; len: 20; abundance: NA; d_gene: TRBD1; CDR3nt: TGCGCCAGCAGCTCGCGGGGGACAGGGGGTTCTACCTCCTATAATTCACCCCTCCACTTT; CDR3aa: CASSSRGTGGSTSYNSPLHF
j_gene: TRBJ1-1; v_gene: TRBV18; len: 13; abundance: NA; d_gene: NA; CDR3nt: TGTGCCAGCGCCAACGCGAGGAGTCTAGAAGCTTTCTTT; CDR3aa: CASANARSLEAFF
j_gene: TRBJ1-2; v_gene: TRBV12-5; len: 13; abundance: few; d_gene: NA; CDR3nt: TGTGCTAGTGGTATTACAGGGAACGTTGGCTACACCTTC; CDR3aa: CASGITGNVGYTF